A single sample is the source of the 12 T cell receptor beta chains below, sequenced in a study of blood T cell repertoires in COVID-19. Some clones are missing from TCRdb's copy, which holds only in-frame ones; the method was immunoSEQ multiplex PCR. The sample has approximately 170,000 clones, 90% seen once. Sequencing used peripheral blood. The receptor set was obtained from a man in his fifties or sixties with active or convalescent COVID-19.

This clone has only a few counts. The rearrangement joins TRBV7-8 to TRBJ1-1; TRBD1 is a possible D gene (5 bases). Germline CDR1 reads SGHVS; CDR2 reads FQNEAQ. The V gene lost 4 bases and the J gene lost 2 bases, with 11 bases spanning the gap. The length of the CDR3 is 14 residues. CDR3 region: CASSSRVTNTEAFF. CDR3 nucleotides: TGTGCCAGCAGCTCCAGGGTAACTAACACTGAAGCTTTCTTT.

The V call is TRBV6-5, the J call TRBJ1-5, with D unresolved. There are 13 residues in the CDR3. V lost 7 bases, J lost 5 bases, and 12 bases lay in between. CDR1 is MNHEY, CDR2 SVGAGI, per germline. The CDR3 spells CASNFGRDQPQHF. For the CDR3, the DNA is TGTGCCAGCAACTTCGGGCGGGATCAGCCCCAGCATTTT.

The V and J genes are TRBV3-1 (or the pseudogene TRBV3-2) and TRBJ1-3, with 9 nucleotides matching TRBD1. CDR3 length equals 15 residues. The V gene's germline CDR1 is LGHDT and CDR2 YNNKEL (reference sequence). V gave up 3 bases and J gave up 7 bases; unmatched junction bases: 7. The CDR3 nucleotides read TGTGCCAGCAGCCAGACCGGGACAGGGAGGAACACCATATATTTT. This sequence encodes CASSQTGTGRNTIYF.

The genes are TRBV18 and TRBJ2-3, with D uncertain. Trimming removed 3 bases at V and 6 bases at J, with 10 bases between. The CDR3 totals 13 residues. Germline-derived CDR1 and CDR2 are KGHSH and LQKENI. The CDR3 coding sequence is TGTGCCAGCTCACCGTACCCCGAGGATACGCAGTATTTT. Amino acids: CASSPYPEDTQYF. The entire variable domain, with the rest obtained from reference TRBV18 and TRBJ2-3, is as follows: NAGVMQNPRHLVRRRGQEARLRCSPMKGHSHVYWYRQLPEEGLKFMVYLQKENIIDESGMPKERFSAEFPKEGPSILRIQQVVRGDSAAYFCASSPYPEDTQYFGPGTRLTVL.

CDR3 sequence: CASTPNAGQGAFEAFF. Written as DNA, the CDR3 is TGTGCCAGTACCCCGAACGCGGGACAGGGGGCGTTTGAAGCTTTCTTT. The rearrangement joins TRBV19 to TRBJ1-1, with 12 nucleotides matching TRBD1. This CDR3 is 16 amino acids long. CDR1 and CDR2 (germline): LNHDA, SQIVND (reference sequence). V lost 7 bases, J lost 7 bases, and 13 bases stayed unmatched.

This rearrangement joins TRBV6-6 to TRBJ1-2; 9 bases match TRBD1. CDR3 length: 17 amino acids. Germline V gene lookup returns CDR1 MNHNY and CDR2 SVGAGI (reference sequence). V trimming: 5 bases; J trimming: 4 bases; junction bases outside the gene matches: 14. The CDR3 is CASSPGTGMLLVYGYTF. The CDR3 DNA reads TGTGCCAGCAGTCCGGGGACAGGGATGCTGTTAGTCTATGGCTACACCTTC.

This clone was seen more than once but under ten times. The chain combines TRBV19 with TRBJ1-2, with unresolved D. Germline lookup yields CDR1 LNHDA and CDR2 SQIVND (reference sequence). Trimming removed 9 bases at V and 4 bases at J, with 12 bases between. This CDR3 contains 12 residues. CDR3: CASEIGVYGYTF. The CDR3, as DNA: TGTGCCAGCGAGATCGGGGTCTATGGCTACACCTTC.

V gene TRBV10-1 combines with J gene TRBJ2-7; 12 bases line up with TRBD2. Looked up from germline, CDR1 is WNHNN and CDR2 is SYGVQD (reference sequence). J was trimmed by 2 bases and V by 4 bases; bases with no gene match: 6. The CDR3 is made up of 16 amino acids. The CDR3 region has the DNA TGCGCCAGCAGTGGGGGACTAGCGGGCCAAACCTACGAGCAGTACTTC. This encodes CASSGGLAGQTYEQYF.

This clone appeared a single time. The CDR3 spells CASSIVNRASEQYF. CDR3 nucleotide sequence: TGTGCCAGTAGTATTGTTAACAGGGCTAGCGAGCAGTACTTC. This rearrangement joins TRBV19 to TRBJ2-7, with a possible D match to TRBD1 (6 bases). This CDR3 is 14 amino acids long. The V gene's germline CDR1 is LNHDA and CDR2 SQIVND (reference sequence). Trimming removed 3 bases from V and 6 bases from J, with 15 bases in between.

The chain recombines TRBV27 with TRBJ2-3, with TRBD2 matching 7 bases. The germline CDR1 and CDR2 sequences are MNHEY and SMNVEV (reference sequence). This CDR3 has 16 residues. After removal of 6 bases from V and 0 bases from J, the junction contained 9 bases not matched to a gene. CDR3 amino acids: CASRPRRLASTDTQYF. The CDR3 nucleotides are TGTGCCAGCAGGCCCAGAAGACTAGCTAGCACAGATACGCAGTATTTT.

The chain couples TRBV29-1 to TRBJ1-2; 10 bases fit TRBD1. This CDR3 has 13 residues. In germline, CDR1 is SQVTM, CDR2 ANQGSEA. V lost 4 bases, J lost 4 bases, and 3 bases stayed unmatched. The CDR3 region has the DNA TGCAGCGTTGGGACAGGGGGGAGCTATGGCTACACCTTC. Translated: CSVGTGGSYGYTF.

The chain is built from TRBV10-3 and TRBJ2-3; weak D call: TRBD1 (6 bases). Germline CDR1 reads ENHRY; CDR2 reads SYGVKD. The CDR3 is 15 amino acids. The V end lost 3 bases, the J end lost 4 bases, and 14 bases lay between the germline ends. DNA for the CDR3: TGTGCCATCAGTGACGGGCCAGGGGCCGCAGATACGCAGTATTTT. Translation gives CAISDGPGAADTQYF.